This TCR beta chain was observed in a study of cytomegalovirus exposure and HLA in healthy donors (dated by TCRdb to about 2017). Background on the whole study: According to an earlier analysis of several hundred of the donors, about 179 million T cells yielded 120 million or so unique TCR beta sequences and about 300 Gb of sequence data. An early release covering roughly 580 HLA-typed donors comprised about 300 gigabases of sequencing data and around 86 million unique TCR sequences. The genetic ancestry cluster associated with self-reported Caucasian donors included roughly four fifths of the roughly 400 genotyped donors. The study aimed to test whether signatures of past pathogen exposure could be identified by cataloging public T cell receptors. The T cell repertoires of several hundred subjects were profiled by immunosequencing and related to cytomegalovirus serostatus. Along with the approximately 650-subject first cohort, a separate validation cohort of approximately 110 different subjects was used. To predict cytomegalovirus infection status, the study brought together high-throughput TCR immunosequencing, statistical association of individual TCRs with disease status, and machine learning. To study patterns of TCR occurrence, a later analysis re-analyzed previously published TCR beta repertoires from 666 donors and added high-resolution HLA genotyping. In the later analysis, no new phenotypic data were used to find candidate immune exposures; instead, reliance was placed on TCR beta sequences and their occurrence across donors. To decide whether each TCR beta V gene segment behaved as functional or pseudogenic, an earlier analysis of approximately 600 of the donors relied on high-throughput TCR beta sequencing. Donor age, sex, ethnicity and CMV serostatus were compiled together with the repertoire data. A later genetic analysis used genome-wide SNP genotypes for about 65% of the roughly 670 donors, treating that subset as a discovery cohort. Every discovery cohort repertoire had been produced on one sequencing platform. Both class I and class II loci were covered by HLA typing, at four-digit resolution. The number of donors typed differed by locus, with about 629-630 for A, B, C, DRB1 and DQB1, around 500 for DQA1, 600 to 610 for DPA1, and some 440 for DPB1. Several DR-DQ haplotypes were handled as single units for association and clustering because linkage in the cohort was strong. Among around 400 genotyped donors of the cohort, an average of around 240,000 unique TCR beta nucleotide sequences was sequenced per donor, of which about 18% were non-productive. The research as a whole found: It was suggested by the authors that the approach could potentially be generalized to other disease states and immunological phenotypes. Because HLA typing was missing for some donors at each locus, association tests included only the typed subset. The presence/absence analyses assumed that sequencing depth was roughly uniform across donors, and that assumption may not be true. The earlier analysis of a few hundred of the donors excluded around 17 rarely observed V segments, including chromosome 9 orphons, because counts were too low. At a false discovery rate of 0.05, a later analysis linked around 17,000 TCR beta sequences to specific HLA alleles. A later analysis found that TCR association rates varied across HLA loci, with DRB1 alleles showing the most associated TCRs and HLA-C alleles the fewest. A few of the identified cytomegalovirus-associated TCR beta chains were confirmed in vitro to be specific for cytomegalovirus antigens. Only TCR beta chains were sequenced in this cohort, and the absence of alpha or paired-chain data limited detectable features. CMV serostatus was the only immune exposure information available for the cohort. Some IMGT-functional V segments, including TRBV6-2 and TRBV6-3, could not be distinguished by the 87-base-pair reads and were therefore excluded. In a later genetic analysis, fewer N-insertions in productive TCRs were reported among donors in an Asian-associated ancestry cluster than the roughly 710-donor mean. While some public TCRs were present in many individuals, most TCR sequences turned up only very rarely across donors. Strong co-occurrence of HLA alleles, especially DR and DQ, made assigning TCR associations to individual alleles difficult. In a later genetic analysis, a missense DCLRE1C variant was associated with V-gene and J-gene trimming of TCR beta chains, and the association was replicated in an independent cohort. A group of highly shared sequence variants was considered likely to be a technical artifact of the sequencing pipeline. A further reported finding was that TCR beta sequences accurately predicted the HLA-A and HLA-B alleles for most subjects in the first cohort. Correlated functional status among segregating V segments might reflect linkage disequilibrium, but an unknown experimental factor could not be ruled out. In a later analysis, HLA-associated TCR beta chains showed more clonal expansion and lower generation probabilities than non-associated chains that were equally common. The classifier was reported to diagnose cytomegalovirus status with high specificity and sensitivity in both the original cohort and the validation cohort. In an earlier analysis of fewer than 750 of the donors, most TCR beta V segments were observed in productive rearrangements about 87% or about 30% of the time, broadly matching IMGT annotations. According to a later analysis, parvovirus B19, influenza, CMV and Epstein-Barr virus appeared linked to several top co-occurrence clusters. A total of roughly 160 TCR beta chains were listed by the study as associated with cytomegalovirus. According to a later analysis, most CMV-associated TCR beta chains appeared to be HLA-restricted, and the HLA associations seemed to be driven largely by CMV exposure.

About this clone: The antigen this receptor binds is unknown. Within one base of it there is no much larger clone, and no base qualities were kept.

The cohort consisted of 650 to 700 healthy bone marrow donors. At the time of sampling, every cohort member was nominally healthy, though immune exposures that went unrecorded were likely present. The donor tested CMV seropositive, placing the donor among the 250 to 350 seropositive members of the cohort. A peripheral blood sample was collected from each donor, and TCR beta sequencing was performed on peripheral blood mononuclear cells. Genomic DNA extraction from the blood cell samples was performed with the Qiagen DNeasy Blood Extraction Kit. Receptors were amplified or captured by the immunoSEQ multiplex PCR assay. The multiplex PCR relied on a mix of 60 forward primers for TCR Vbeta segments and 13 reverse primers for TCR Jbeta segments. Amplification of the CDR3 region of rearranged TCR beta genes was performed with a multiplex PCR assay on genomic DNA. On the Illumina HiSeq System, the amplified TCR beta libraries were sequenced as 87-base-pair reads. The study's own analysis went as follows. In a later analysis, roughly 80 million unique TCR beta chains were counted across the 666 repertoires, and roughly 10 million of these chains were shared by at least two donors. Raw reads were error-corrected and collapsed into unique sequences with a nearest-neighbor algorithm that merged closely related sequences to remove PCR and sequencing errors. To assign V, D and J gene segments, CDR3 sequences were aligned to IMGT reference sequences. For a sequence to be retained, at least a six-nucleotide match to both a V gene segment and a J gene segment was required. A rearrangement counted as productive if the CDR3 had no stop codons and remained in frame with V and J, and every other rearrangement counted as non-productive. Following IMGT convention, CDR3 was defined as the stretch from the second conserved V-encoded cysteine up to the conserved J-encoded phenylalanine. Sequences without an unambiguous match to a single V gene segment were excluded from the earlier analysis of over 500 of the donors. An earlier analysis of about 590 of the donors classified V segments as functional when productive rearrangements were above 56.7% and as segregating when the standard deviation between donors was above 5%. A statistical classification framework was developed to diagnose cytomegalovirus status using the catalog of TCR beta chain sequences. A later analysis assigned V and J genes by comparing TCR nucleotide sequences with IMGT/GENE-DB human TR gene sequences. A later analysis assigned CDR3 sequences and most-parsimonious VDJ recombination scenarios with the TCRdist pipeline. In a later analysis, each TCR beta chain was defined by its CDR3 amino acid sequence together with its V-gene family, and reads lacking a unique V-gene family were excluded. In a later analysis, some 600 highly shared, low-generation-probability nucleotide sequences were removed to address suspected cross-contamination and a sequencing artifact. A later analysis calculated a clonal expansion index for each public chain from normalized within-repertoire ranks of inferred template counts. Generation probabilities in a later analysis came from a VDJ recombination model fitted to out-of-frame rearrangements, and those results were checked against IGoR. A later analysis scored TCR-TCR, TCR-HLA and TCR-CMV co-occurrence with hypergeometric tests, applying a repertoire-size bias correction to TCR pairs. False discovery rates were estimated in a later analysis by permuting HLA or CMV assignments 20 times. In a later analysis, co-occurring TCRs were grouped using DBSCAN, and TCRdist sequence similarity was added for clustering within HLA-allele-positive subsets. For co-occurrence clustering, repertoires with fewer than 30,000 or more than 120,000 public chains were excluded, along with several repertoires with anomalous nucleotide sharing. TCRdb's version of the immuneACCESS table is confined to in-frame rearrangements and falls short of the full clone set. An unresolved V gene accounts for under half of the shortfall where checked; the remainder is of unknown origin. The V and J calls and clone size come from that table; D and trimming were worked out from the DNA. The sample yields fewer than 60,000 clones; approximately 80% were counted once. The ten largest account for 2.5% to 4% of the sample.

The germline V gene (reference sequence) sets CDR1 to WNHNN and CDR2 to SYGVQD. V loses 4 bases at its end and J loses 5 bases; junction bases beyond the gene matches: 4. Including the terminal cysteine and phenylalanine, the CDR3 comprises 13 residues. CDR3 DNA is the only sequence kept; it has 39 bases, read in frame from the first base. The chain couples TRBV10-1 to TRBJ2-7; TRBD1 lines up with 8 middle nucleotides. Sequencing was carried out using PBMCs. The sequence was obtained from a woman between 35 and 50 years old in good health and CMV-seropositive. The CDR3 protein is CASSGQGNDEQYF. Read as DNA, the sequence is TGCGCCAGCAGTGGACAGGGGAACGACGAGCAGTACTTC.